The clone carrying this TCR beta chain was found once. Its specificity is unknown. Deletions cut 0 bases from V and 0 bases from J, with 7 bases between. The germline V gene encodes CDR1 SGDLS and CDR2 YYNGEE. This CDR3 contains 15 residues. The data stem from a study of cytomegalovirus exposure and HLA in healthy donors. Findings of the study overall: The study reported that TCR beta sequences accurately predicted HLA-A and HLA-B alleles in most subjects. Available immune exposure information covered CMV serostatus only. It was in a later analysis that TCR association rates were seen to vary by HLA locus, highest for DRB1 and lowest for HLA-C.

The PCR ran on 60 Vbeta and 13 Jbeta primers. Using immunoSEQ multiplex PCR, the repertoire was profiled, and TCRdb retains in-frame clones only, with some absent. The table lists roughly 110,000 clones, around 76% of them singletons. Sequenced material: PBMCs. V usage is TRBV9 and J usage is TRBJ1-5; possibly TRBD1 for D (5 bases). The source is a woman in her 50s in good health and CMV-seropositive. CDR3 in amino acids: CASSVGRDSNQPQHF. The CDR3 DNA follows: TGTGCCAGCAGCGTAGGCAGGGATAGCAATCAGCCCCAGCATTTT. Supplemented by reference TRBV9 and TRBJ1-5, the full variable domain reads DSGVTQTPKHLITATGQRVTLRCSPRSGDLSVYWYQQSLDQGLQFLIQYYNGEERAKGNILERFSAQQFPDLHSELNLSSLELGDSALYFCASSVGRDSNQPQHFGDGTRLSIL.